A single sample is the source of the 24 T cell receptor beta chains below, sequenced in a study of blood T cell repertoires in COVID-19 (dated by TCRdb to about 2020). The method was the immunoSEQ multiplex PCR assay. TCRdb obtained this table from immuneACCESS and retained in-frame rearrangements with V and J assigned. These tables miss some clones; where compared with another copy, unresolved V genes account for less than half of the shortfall, and the remainder is unexplained. The sample records some 200,000 clones, about 91% of which are singletons. The biggest ten clones account for around 4.8% of the sample. Sequencing was done on a sample of peripheral blood. These receptors were obtained from a woman in her thirties or forties with acute or convalescent COVID-19.

A single count supports this clone. DNA of the CDR3: TGTGCCAGCAGCGTAGGACCCGGAGACTCTGGAAACACCATATATTTT. Protein: CASSVGPGDSGNTIYF. The chain joins TRBV9 to TRBJ1-3; D remains unclear. The V gene lost 0 bases and the J gene lost 0 bases, with 10 bases spanning the gap. The germline V gene encodes CDR1 SGDLS and CDR2 YYNGEE. This CDR3 spans 16 amino acids.

This rearrangement joins TRBV19 to TRBJ1-5, with TRBD1 matching 9 bases. Unmatched junction bases numbered 9, after V lost 9 bases and J lost 0 bases. Per germline, CDR1 LNHDA and CDR2 SQIVND (reference sequence). The CDR3 extends over 16 amino acids. For the CDR3, the DNA is TGTGCCAGCGCGGACAGGGGCGGATATAGCAATCAGCCCCAGCATTTT. It translates to CASADRGGYSNQPQHF.

The V call is TRBV19, the J call TRBJ1-1; D is possibly TRBD1 (5 bases). CDR3 length: 15 amino acids. The germline V gene encodes CDR1 LNHDA and CDR2 SQIVND (reference sequence). Trimming removed 5 bases from V and 1 base from J, with 14 bases in between. The CDR3 is CASSPRRQGNTEAFF. The DNA of the CDR3 is TGTGCCAGTAGTCCTCGTCGGCAGGGGAACACTGAAGCTTTCTTT. The whole variable domain, remainder taken from reference TRBV19 and TRBJ1-1, is DGGITQSPKYLFRKEGQNVTLSCEQNLNHDAMYWYRQDPGQGLRLIYYSQIVNDFQKGDIAEGYSVSREKKESFPLTVTSAQKNPTAFYLCASSPRRQGNTEAFFGQGTRLTVV.

The V and J genes are TRBV5-1 and TRBJ1-2; possible D gene TRBD1, 6 bases. Trimming shortened V by 0 bases and J by 6 bases, and 12 bases separated the two germline ends. The CDR3 length is 14 residues. CDR1 SGHRS and CDR2 YFSETQ come from the germline V gene. The CDR3 sequence: CASSLETGWDGYTF. Written as DNA, the CDR3 is TGCGCCAGCAGCTTGGAAACAGGGTGGGATGGCTACACCTTC.

J is TRBJ1-5 and V is TRBV5-5, with D unclear. Germline-derived CDR1 and CDR2 are SGHKS and YYEKEE (reference sequence). The CDR3 spans 13 residues. V was cut by 2 bases and J by 6 bases, with 9 bases left in between. As DNA, the CDR3 is TGTGCCAGCAGCTTCCAGGCGGGTCAGCCCCAGCATTTT. Its protein is CASSFQAGQPQHF.

The rearrangement uses TRBV7-8 and TRBJ2-7; no reliable D call. Between the trimmed V and J ends, which lost 1 base and 5 bases, there was a span of 6 bases. Germline lookup yields CDR1 SGHVS and CDR2 FQNEAQ. The CDR3 is made up of 12 amino acids. DNA for the CDR3: TGTGCCAGCAGCTTAGACTACGACGAGCAGTACGTC. Translating it yields CASSLDYDEQYV.

Concerning this clone itself: Since a much larger clone is just one base distant, this may be a read error. V is TRBV3-1 (or the pseudogene TRBV3-2) and J is TRBJ1-2; D not resolved. The V end was cut by 0 bases, the J end by 5 bases, with 7 bases between. The CDR3 is 13 residues long. Germline V lookup: CDR1 LGHDT, CDR2 YNNKEL (reference sequence). The CDR3, as DNA: TGTGCCAGCAGCCAAGATTACAGTTATGGCTACACCTTC. It specifies CASSQDYSYGYTF.

The chain links TRBV2 to TRBJ1-2; D unclear. This CDR3 contains 13 residues. Germline assignment: CDR1 SNHLY and CDR2 FYNNEI. V lost 3 bases to trimming and J lost 2 bases, with 7 bases between them. This CDR3 is CASSDERNYGYTF. The CDR3 coding sequence is TGTGCCAGCAGTGACGAGCGGAACTATGGCTACACCTTC. The full variable domain, its missing parts supplied by reference TRBV2 and TRBJ1-2, is EPEVTQTPSHQVTQMGQEVILRCVPISNHLYFYWYRQILGQKVEFLVSFYNNEISEKSEIFDDQFSVERPDGSNFTLKIRSTKLEDSAMYFCASSDERNYGYTFGSGTRLTVV.

The V and J genes are TRBV3-1 (or the pseudogene TRBV3-2) and TRBJ1-1, with D possibly matching TRBD1 (5 bases). Looked up from germline, CDR1 is LGHDT and CDR2 is YNNKEL (reference sequence). This CDR3 is built from 12 residues. V was pared by 1 base and J by 11 bases, with 11 bases between. CDR3 amino acids: CASSQGTAGAFF. DNA for the CDR3: TGTGCCAGCAGCCAAGGAACCGCAGGGGCTTTCTTT.

CDR3 amino acids: CARRGGPDTQYF. DNA of the CDR3: TGTGCCCGGCGCGGGGGGCCAGATACGCAGTATTTT. This chain uses TRBV30 with TRBJ2-3, with 8 nucleotides matching TRBD2. Germline assignment: CDR1 GTSNPN and CDR2 SVGIG (reference sequence). With V trimmed by 8 bases and J by 4 bases, 5 bases remained unmatched. The CDR3 has 12 residues.

This sequence joins TRBV6-5 and TRBJ2-6; perhaps TRBD1 as D (6 bases). This CDR3 is 15 amino acids long. Trimming took off 6 bases at V and 0 bases at J, with 9 bases between the two ends. CDR1 is MNHEY and CDR2 is SVGAGI in the germline V gene. The chain's CDR3 is CASRAGASGANVLTF. CDR3 sequence (DNA): TGTGCCAGCAGGGCAGGGGCCTCTGGGGCCAACGTCCTGACTTTC.

The rearrangement links TRBV12-5 to TRBJ2-3; D gene ambiguous. Germline loops: CDR1 LGHNT, CDR2 FRNRAP. Between the trimmed V and J ends, which lost 7 bases and 2 bases, there was a span of 10 bases. The CDR3 runs to 13 residues. CDR3 amino acids: CASVPTNTDTQYF. The CDR3 region has the DNA TGTGCTAGTGTACCCACAAACACAGATACGCAGTATTTT.

V usage is TRBV11-2 and J usage is TRBJ2-1; tentatively, D is TRBD2 (5 bases). Germline-derived CDR1 and CDR2 are SGHAT and FQNNGV. The CDR3 covers 15 residues. The germline V and J ends were trimmed by 4 bases and 0 bases, with 10 bases remaining between them. This CDR3 reads CASSWTRSSYNEQFF. The CDR3 coding sequence is TGTGCCAGCAGCTGGACTCGCAGCTCCTACAATGAGCAGTTCTTC.

V and J are TRBV3-1 (or the pseudogene TRBV3-2) and TRBJ1-1; no clear D gene. Trimming removed 6 bases from V and 7 bases from J, with 9 bases in between. The CDR3 extends over 11 amino acids. CDR1 is LGHDT and CDR2 is YNNKEL in the germline V gene (reference sequence). CDR3 sequence: CASRRELEAFF. The CDR3 nucleotides are TGTGCCAGCAGACGGGAACTTGAAGCTTTCTTT.

The chain links TRBV19 to TRBJ1-5; TRBD1 matches at 10 bases. This CDR3 is 17 amino acids long. Germline CDR1 LNHDA, CDR2 SQIVND (reference sequence). The ends lost 4 bases at V and 7 bases at J; junction bases unmatched: 13. The CDR3 nucleotides are TGTGCCAGTAGTACTGACGGGGGACAGGGGAGGATACAGCCCCAGCATTTT. Protein sequence: CASSTDGGQGRIQPQHF.

This chain links TRBV21-1 with TRBJ1-1. TRBV21-1 is tagged as a pseudogene. The CDR3 extends over 16 amino acids. The CDR3 here is CASSKGFGSWNTEAFF. In DNA, the CDR3 is TGTGCCAGCAGCAAAGGTTTCGGGAGTTGGAACACTGAAGCTTTCTTT.

V is TRBV19 and J is TRBJ1-3; 7 bases are shared with TRBD1. The CDR3 sequence is 14 residues long. Looked up from germline, CDR1 is LNHDA and CDR2 is SQIVND (reference sequence). V was clipped by 6 bases and J by 2 bases; unmatched bases: 4. The CDR3 sequence: CASSSTGPGNTIYF. As DNA, the CDR3 is TGTGCCAGTAGCTCGACAGGGCCTGGAAACACCATATATTTT.

The V gene is TRBV19, the J gene TRBJ1-1; tentatively, D is TRBD1 (6 bases). Germline V CDR1 and CDR2: LNHDA, SQIVND (reference sequence). With 6 bases removed from V and 5 bases from J, the gap between germline ends came to 13 bases. The CDR3 consists of 13 residues. DNA of the CDR3: TGTGCCAGTAGCCCTGGACAGCTAACTGAAGCTTTCTTT. This codes for CASSPGQLTEAFF.

The chain combines TRBV7-4 with TRBJ1-5; D may be TRBD1 (5 bases). With 1 base removed from V and 0 bases from J, the gap between germline ends came to 19 bases. CDR3 length: 19 amino acids. In germline, CDR1 is SGHVT, CDR2 SQSDAQ. CDR3 in DNA: TGTGCCAGCAGCTTAGAGGTGCAGGGCCCCCCGTATAGCAATCAGCCCCAGCATTTT. Amino acid sequence: CASSLEVQGPPYSNQPQHF.

The chain employs TRBV9 and TRBJ2-1; 15 positions match TRBD2. There are 19 residues in the CDR3. CDR1 SGDLS and CDR2 YYNGEE come from the germline V gene. V dropped 0 bases and J dropped 1; count of bases not matched to a gene: 5. The CDR3 loop reads CASSVEGLAGGRSYNEQFF. The CDR3 DNA follows: TGTGCCAGCAGCGTAGAGGGACTAGCGGGGGGACGGTCCTACAATGAGCAGTTCTTC.

CDR3 in amino acids: CASSPLGQGAAGETQYF. The CDR3 DNA reads as TGTGCCAGCTCACCACTGGGACAGGGGGCCGCGGGGGAGACCCAGTACTTC. The chain joins TRBV18 to TRBJ2-5; 12 nucleotides match TRBD1. Germline V gene sequence: CDR1 KGHSH, CDR2 LQKENI. V lost 1 base, J lost 5 bases, and 8 bases stayed unmatched. The CDR3 has 17 amino acids.

This chain joins TRBV21-1 and TRBJ1-2. TRBV21-1 is tagged as a pseudogene. This CDR3 is built from 17 residues. The CDR3 DNA reads TGTGCCAGCAGCAAAAGATCGGGCAGGGAGGTTCAGAATGGCTACACCTTC. It yields the protein CASSKRSGREVQNGYTF.

This chain links TRBV5-1 with TRBJ2-7; 9 bases align to TRBD2. V was clipped by 4 bases and J by 6 bases; unmatched bases: 14. The CDR3 length is 16 residues. Germline lookup yields CDR1 SGHRS and CDR2 YFSETQ. This CDR3 reads CASSPEAGGRLGEQYV. As DNA, the CDR3 is TGCGCCAGCAGCCCGGAGGCGGGGGGGCGGTTGGGCGAGCAGTACGTC.

V usage is TRBV11-2 and J usage is TRBJ2-3; D might be TRBD1 (6 bases). This CDR3 contains 16 residues. The V gene's germline CDR1 is SGHAT and CDR2 FQNNGV. Trimming stripped 0 bases from V and 2 bases from J, with 12 bases between. The CDR3 protein is CASSLDRQGYTDTQYF. The CDR3 DNA reads as TGTGCCAGCAGCTTAGATCGGCAGGGGTACACAGATACGCAGTATTTT.